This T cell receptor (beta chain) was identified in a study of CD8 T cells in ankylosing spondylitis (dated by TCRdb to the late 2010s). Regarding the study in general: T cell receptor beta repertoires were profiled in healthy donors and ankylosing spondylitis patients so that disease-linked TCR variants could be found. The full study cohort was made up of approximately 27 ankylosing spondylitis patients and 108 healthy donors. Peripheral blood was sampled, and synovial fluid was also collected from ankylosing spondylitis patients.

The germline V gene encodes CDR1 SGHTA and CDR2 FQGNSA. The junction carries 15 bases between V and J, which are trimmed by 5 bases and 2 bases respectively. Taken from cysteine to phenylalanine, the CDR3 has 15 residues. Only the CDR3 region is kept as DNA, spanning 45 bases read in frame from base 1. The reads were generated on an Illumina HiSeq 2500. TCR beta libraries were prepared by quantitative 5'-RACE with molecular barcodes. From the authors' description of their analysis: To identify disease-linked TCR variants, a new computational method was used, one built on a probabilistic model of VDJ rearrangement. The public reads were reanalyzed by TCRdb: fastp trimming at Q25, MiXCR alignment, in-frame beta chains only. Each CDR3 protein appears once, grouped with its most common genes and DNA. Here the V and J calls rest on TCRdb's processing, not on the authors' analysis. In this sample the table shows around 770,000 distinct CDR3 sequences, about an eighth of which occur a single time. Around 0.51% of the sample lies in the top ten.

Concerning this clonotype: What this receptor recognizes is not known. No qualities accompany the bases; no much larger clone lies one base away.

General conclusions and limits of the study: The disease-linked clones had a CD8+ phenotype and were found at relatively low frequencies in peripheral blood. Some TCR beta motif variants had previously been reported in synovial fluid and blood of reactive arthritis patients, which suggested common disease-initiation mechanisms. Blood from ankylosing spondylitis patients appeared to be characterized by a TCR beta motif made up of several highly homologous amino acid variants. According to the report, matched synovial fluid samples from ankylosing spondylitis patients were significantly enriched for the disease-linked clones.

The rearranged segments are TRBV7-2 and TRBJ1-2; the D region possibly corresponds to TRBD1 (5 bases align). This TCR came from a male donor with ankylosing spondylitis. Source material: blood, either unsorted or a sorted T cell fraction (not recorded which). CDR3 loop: CASSQGRGGNYGYTF. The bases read TGTGCCAGCAGCCAAGGGCGCGGGGGGAACTATGGCTACACCTTC.